These T cell receptor beta chains were read from a single sample in a study of T-cell reconstitution after alpha-beta-depleted transplantation in children. TCRdb re-called the PCR reads through MiXCR, storing one row per CDR3 protein. This table has approximately 500,000 distinct CDR3 sequences, 10% appearing once. The source material was PBMCs, sampled before TCRalphabeta/CD19-depleted stem cell transplant. Source of these receptors: a child younger than 10 with inherited bone marrow failure, due to receive a stem cell transplant. Both conserved end residues are trimmed from each CDR3. The D gene is left open where the match is weak.

v_gene	d_gene	len	j_gene	CDR3aa
TRBV5-1	-	13	TRBJ2-7	ASSFYGTNGYEQY
TRBV5-1	-	10	TRBJ2-1	ASSLADREQF
TRBV4-3	-	16	TRBJ2-4	ASSHFPGRGVAKNIQY
TRBV12-3/TRBV12-4	-	10	TRBJ2-1	ASSPIYNEQF
TRBV28	-	12	TRBJ1-2	ASSLSPRSYGYT
TRBV4-3	TRBD2	14	TRBJ2-1	ASSQGGLAGYNEQF
TRBV5-5	-	11	TRBJ2-5	ASSFPGDETQY
TRBV5-1	TRBD2	11	TRBJ2-1	ASSFREGSEQF
TRBV5-1	TRBD2	13	TRBJ2-1	ASSWTSGLYNEQF
TRBV5-1	-	12	TRBJ2-1	ASSSVVGGQEQF
TRBV5-1	-	13	TRBJ2-3	ASSSGTPSTDTQY
TRBV4-3	-	14	TRBJ2-7	ASSQELAVISYEQY
TRBV20-1	TRBD2	13	TRBJ2-5	SARTSGPYQETQY
TRBV12-3/TRBV12-4	-	11	TRBJ2-6	ASKRSGANVLT
TRBV20-1	-	12	TRBJ2-1	SGVTGTPYNEQF
TRBV20-1	-	11	TRBJ2-4	SASTGVTGFRY
TRBV5-4	TRBD2	14	TRBJ2-1	ASSLAGLAGYNEQF
TRBV12-3/TRBV12-4	TRBD2	13	TRBJ2-3	ASRPGLAGGDTQY
TRBV11-3	TRBD2	14	TRBJ2-3	ASSPGLASSTDTQY
TRBV12-3/TRBV12-4	-	12	TRBJ2-7	ASSPLARSNEQY
TRBV30	-	12	TRBJ2-7	AWSLWSDSYEQY
TRBV11-2	-	14	TRBJ2-7	ASSPHLAGTTYEQY
TRBV12-3/TRBV12-4	TRBD2	11	TRBJ2-1	ASSSGRGNEQF
TRBV12-3/TRBV12-4	-	12	TRBJ2-3	ASSSDGTTDTQY
TRBV20-1	-	12	TRBJ2-2	SARDHEGMGELF
TRBV21-1	-	15	TRBJ2-2	ASSPKTMTPNTGELF
TRBV12-3/TRBV12-4	TRBD2	14	TRBJ2-1	ASSLGELAVYNEQF
TRBV18	TRBD1	13	TRBJ2-3	ASSPITGVTDTQY
TRBV20-1	-	13	TRBJ2-1	SALTGTLGYNEQF
TRBV20-1	TRBD1	11	TRBJ1-6	SAAGTANSPLH
TRBV4-1	-	14	TRBJ1-2	ASSQGTGGARYGYT